The clone carrying this T cell receptor beta chain was recorded a few times. The sample comes from a study of blood T cell repertoires in COVID-19. Study summary: From the United States, Italy and Spain came samples of acute and convalescent COVID-19. Sample material is recorded as cDNA or gDNA derived from T cells, B-cell-depleted T cells, or PBMCs.

Per germline, CDR1 LNHDA and CDR2 SQIVND (reference sequence). The CDR3 sequence is 17 residues long. Trimming removed 3 bases from V and 0 bases from J; junction bases left unmatched: 6. Method: immunoSEQ multiplex PCR; TCRdb's copy keeps in-frame clones and lacks some. The repertoire holds 200,000 to 300,000 clones, with approximately 83% as singletons. The specimen sequenced was peripheral blood. The source is a woman aged 80 or over with acute or convalescent COVID-19. This sequence joins TRBV19 and TRBJ2-3; 10 bases fit TRBD1. The CDR3 region has the DNA TGTGCCAGTAGTATCGGACAGGGGGAATCTAGCACAGATACGCAGTATTTT. Its protein product is CASSIGQGESSTDTQYF.